Listed below are T cell receptor beta chains from one sample, sequenced in a study of blood T cell repertoires in COVID-19. The data were produced by immunoSEQ multiplex PCR, yet TCRdb's version contains in-frame clones alone and is incomplete. The repertoire holds about 42,000 clones, with 70% to 80% as singletons. The material sequenced was peripheral blood. These receptors all stem from a man aged 70 or older with active or convalescent COVID-19. Both conserved end residues are part of each CDR3. A D gene is named only where the DNA matches it firmly.

d_call: -; cdr3_length: 15; v_call: TRBV24-1; cdr3_aa: CATSDTQGITDTQYF
d_call: -; cdr3_length: 15; v_call: TRBV19; cdr3_aa: CASSNTGSLGGELFF
d_call: -; cdr3_length: 11; v_call: TRBV7-9; cdr3_aa: CASSFDSEAFF
d_call: -; cdr3_length: 13; v_call: TRBV7-2; cdr3_aa: CASSRGNRNTIYF
d_call: -; cdr3_length: 14; v_call: TRBV28; cdr3_aa: CASSRGAAYNEQFF
d_call: -; cdr3_length: 14; v_call: TRBV6-5; cdr3_aa: CASNPEGRSEKLFF
d_call: -; cdr3_length: 12; v_call: TRBV2; cdr3_aa: CASSLGGRVIYF
d_call: -; cdr3_length: 12; v_call: TRBV2; cdr3_aa: CASGPQGREAFF
d_call: TRBD2; cdr3_length: 20; v_call: TRBV4-2; cdr3_aa: CASSQVASGGQSANTGELFF
d_call: -; cdr3_length: 14; v_call: TRBV10-1; cdr3_aa: CASSEVGGPNIQYF
d_call: -; cdr3_length: 14; v_call: TRBV28; cdr3_aa: CASSPSLGQETQYF
d_call: TRBD2; cdr3_length: 20; v_call: TRBV28; cdr3_aa: CASSLKFGTSGRVSYNEQFF
d_call: -; cdr3_length: 12; v_call: TRBV18; cdr3_aa: CASSPEKPLMYF
d_call: -; cdr3_length: 16; v_call: TRBV2; cdr3_aa: CASSVDRPVTGEKLFF
d_call: -; cdr3_length: 13; v_call: TRBV19; cdr3_aa: CASTVGHTDTQYF
d_call: -; cdr3_length: 14; v_call: TRBV21-1; cdr3_aa: CASNPTVTNQPQHF
d_call: -; cdr3_length: 13; v_call: TRBV2; cdr3_aa: CASSSSGSTEAFF
d_call: -; cdr3_length: 14; v_call: TRBV2; cdr3_aa: CASSEYGAQPRLYF
d_call: -; cdr3_length: 15; v_call: TRBV5-4; cdr3_aa: CASSLRQGTISEQYF
d_call: TRBD2; cdr3_length: 14; v_call: TRBV2; cdr3_aa: CASGRQSGAPTQYF
d_call: -; cdr3_length: 13; v_call: TRBV5-1; cdr3_aa: CASSRTSTDTQYF